This T cell receptor (beta chain) was recovered during a study of post-analysis software for immune sequencing data. Study-level findings and limits: Patients showed TRBV5-6, TRBV5-1 and TRBV20-1 among five TRBV segments more frequent than in controls.

The CDR3 covers 15 residues. Germline CDR1 SSHAT, CDR2 FNYEAQ (reference sequence). With regard to this clonotype: Its antigen is as yet unknown. The junction departs from the called germline gene at one end, perhaps through a read error.

Unique molecular identifiers had been added to the TCR beta cDNA libraries. TCRdb itself ran the PCR reads through MiXCR, one entry per CDR3 protein. The sample has roughly 540,000 distinct CDR3 sequences, around a third seen once. The chain joins TRBV7-7 to TRBJ2-2, with 8 bases identical to TRBD1. The origin of this receptor is a girl aged 2-17 years with multiple sclerosis. Sample: blood. The DNA of the CDR3 is TGTGCTAGCAGCTCGCAGGGGGCGGACACCGGGGAGCTGTTTTTT. Translated, it gives CASSSQGADTGELFF.